These 21 T cell receptor beta chains came from one sample sequenced in a study of T cells in women clearing cervical HPV infection. Some clones are missing from TCRdb's copy, which holds only in-frame ones; the method was immunoSEQ multiplex PCR. The sample yields roughly 22,000 clones, of which the top ten take up less than 15%. Material: blood buffy coat. The receptors here all came from a woman aged 18 to 75 with a cervical HPV16 infection that either progressed to CIN3+ or cleared (not recorded which).

Note on this clone: The read terminates 3 residues ahead of where the CDR3 ends, so the germline J gene completes it. This chain uses TRBV12-5 with TRBJ2-3; 12 nucleotides line up with TRBD2. The CDR3 covers 16 residues. Germline CDR1 LGHNT, CDR2 FRNRAP. The CDR3 sequence is CASGLGRLAGVETQYF. The DNA read from the CDR3 is TGTGCTAGTGGTTTGGGCCGACTAGCGGGGGTGGAGACG.

With respect to this clone: The CDR3 end lies 3 residues beyond the end of the read and is filled in from the germline J gene. This sequence joins TRBV6-2 or TRBV6-3 and TRBJ1-4, with 10 bases identical to TRBD1. Trimming cost V 5 bases and J 5 bases; bases outside gene matches: 5. The CDR3 extends over 15 amino acids. Germline V gene data show CDR1 as MNHEY and CDR2 as SVGEGT. CDR3 amino acids: CASSKRTGGNEKLFF. CDR3 DNA (partial): TGTGCCAGCAGTAAACGGACAGGGGGAAATGAAAAA.

To note about this clone: The read comes to an end 3 residues before the CDR3 does, leaving the germline J gene to fill in the end. This chain joins TRBV7-9 and TRBJ2-7, with TRBD1 matching 8 bases. The CDR3 consists of 15 residues. Losses at the gene ends were 3 bases for V and 3 bases for J; bases not matched to a gene: 7. The germline V gene encodes CDR1 SEHNR and CDR2 FQNEAQ (reference sequence). The sequenced CDR3 bases are TGTGCCAGCAGCTTGGCCGGGACAGGAATCTACGAG. The encoded protein is CASSLAGTGIYE. The entire CDR3 protein reads CASSLAGTGIYEQYF.

As concerns this clone: The read is 3 residues too short to cover the CDR3 end, so that end is filled in from the germline J gene. This chain joins TRBV4-2 and TRBJ2-3; 8 bases fit TRBD2. The CDR3 runs 18 residues. Germline V gene sequence: CDR1 LGHNA, CDR2 YNFKEQ. The CDR3 sequence: CASSQDRGGQLSNQPQYF. Partial CDR3 DNA: TGTGCCAGCAGCCAAGATCGGGGGGGGCAGCTTAGCAATCAGCCG.

As regards this clone: The read is 3 residues too short to cover the CDR3 end, so that end is filled in from the germline J gene. This sequence joins TRBV7-9 and TRBJ1-2, with 7 positions matching TRBD1. The CDR3 contains 14 residues. Germline CDR1 and CDR2: SEHNR and FQNEAQ (reference sequence). The CDR3: CASSPRDSDYDYTF. The covered CDR3 bases are TGTGCCAGCAGCCCCAGGGACAGCGACTACGAC.

Comments on this clone: The missing CDR3 end, 3 residues past where the read stops, is filled in from the germline J gene. The chain is built from TRBV7-2 and TRBJ2-3; maybe TRBD1 (5 bases). There are 15 residues in the CDR3. Germline V gene sequence: CDR1 SGHTA, CDR2 FQGNSA. The CDR3 sequence: CASSYYQGSNQPQYF. The sequenced part of the CDR3 DNA is TGTGCCAGCAGCTACTATCAGGGAAGCAATCAGCCG.

Incomplete CDR3 DNA: TGTGCCTGCCCTCCCCAGGGTCACTATAATTCACCC. It codes for CACPPQGHYNSP. The entire CDR3 sequence reads CACPPQGHYNSPLHF. The chain couples TRBV30 to TRBJ1-6; the D gene is possibly TRBD1 (5 bases). Read sequence stops 3 residues before the CDR3 end, and the germline J gene provides the missing end. Trimming cost V 6 bases and J 3 bases, with 15 bases left between them. The CDR3 is made up of 15 amino acids. Per the germline V gene, CDR1 is GTSNPN and CDR2 is SVGIG (reference sequence).

Regarding this clone: The CDR3 goes on 3 residues after the read ends, and that part is filled in from the germline J gene. The chain carries TRBV5-1 and TRBJ1-1; 8 nucleotides agree with TRBD1. V lost 4 bases, J lost 4 bases, and 9 bases stayed unmatched. Germline V gene data show CDR1 as SGHRS and CDR2 as YFSETQ. This CDR3 has 15 residues. CDR3 DNA (partial): TGCGCCAGCAGCACGAGGGCAGGGGGCGGCACTGAA. Amino acids: CASSTRAGGGTE. The full CDR3 protein is CASSTRAGGGTEAFF.

The CDR3 spells CASSLLGQGGSGNTIYF. The covered CDR3 bases are TGCGCCAGCAGTCTCCTCGGACAGGGAGGCTCTGGAAACACC. The rearrangement uses TRBV23-1 and TRBJ1-3, with TRBD1 identical over 8 bases. The missing CDR3 end, 3 residues past where the read stops, is filled in from the germline J gene. TRBV23-1 is filed as an ORF, its function uncertain. V gave up 4 bases and J gave up 0 bases; unmatched junction bases: 8. CDR3 length equals 17 residues.

The CDR3 sequence is CASSSTGSLDDYTF. The sequenced CDR3 bases are TGTGCCAGTAGTTCGACAGGGAGCCTGGACGAC. The chain carries TRBV19 and TRBJ1-2; 7 bases agree with TRBD1. The read halts 3 residues ahead of the CDR3 end, with the missing end drawn from the germline J gene. The germline V gene has CDR1 LNHDA and CDR2 SQIVND (reference sequence). The CDR3 runs to 14 residues. The whole variable domain, remainder taken from reference TRBV19 and TRBJ1-2, is DGGITQSPKYLFRKEGQNVTLSCEQNLNHDAMYWYRQDPGQGLRLIYYSQIVNDFQKGDIAEGYSVSREKKESFPLTVTSAQKNPTAFYLCASSSTGSLDDYTFGSGTRLTVV.

A word on this clone: The missing CDR3 end, 3 residues past where the read stops, is filled in from the germline J gene. The chain joins TRBV2 to TRBJ1-1, with TRBD1 matching over 7 bases. The germline gives CDR1 SNHLY, CDR2 FYNNEI. The CDR3 is 13 amino acids. Trimming cost V 6 bases and J 4 bases; bases outside gene matches: 5. The part of the CDR3 DNA that was read is TGTGCCAGCAGCTGGGACAGTTCCACTGAA. Its translation: CASSWDSSTE. The complete CDR3 reads CASSWDSSTEAFF.

Notes on this clone: One end of the junction fails to match germline, which may point to a read error. The CDR3 is cut off 3 residues early in the read; its end comes from the germline J gene. The rearrangement joins TRBV7-1 to TRBJ2-3; 7 positions agree with TRBD2. TRBV7-1 is assigned to the ORF class and has an uncertain function. The CDR3 is made up of 22 amino acids. This CDR3 is CAISSKTTSVWGGLVSTDTQYF. The sequenced part of the CDR3 DNA is TGTGCCATCAGCTCAAAAACCACTAGCGTCTGGGGAGGGCTGGTTTCGACAGATACG.

Notes on this clone: The read gets to within 3 residues of the CDR3 end, and the germline J gene fills in the rest. The rearrangement joins TRBV20-1 to TRBJ2-3; 7 nucleotides agree with TRBD2. The CDR3 covers 15 residues. Trimming cost V 6 bases and J 0 bases; bases outside gene matches: 9. Germline V lookup: CDR1 DFQATT, CDR2 SNEGSKA (reference sequence). Incomplete CDR3 DNA: TGCAGTGCCTCTCTAGCGGCTTCTAGCACAGATACG. Translating gives CSASLAASSTDT. The complete CDR3 sequence is CSASLAASSTDTQYF.

A word on this clone: Read coverage stops 3 residues before the CDR3 terminus; the germline J gene supplies the remainder. The chain employs TRBV7-3 and TRBJ1-2; 8 nucleotides align to TRBD1. The CDR3 totals 15 residues. CDR1 is SGHTA and CDR2 is FQGTGA in the germline V gene. CDR3 loop: CASSKTGTGKDTYTF. The covered CDR3 bases are TGTGCCAGCAGCAAAACCGGGACAGGAAAAGATACC.

Concerning this clone itself: The read stops 3 residues short of the end of the CDR3; the missing end is completed from the germline J gene. The rearrangement joins TRBV2 to TRBJ1-4, with no clear D. The germline gives CDR1 SNHLY, CDR2 FYNNEI. The V gene lost 6 bases and the J gene lost 0 bases, with 8 bases spanning the gap. The CDR3 covers 14 residues. The covered CDR3 bases are TGTGCCAGCAGACTTTTTACAACTAATGAAAAA. This translates into CASRLFTTNEK. The full CDR3 protein is CASRLFTTNEKLFF.

In the case of this clone: The read ends 3 residues shy of where the CDR3 ends; the end is completed using the germline J gene. V is TRBV12-3 or TRBV12-4 and J is TRBJ2-1, with D perhaps TRBD2 (7 bases). Trimming shortened V by 7 bases and J by 9 bases, and 19 bases separated the two germline ends. The CDR3 has 14 amino acids. The sequenced part of the CDR3 DNA is TGTGCCAGCACCTGGGGGGGGCAGGAAGGTGAG. Translated, it gives CASTWGGQEGE. The CDR3 in its entirety is CASTWGGQEGEQFF.

The CDR3 sequence: CASSGGRGNEKLFF. Incomplete CDR3 DNA: TGTGCCAGCAGCGGGGGCAGGGGGAATGAAAAG. The chain employs TRBV5-5 and TRBJ2-2, with 7 bases fitting TRBD1. The observed sequence ends 3 residues before the CDR3 terminus, with the missing tail filled in from the germline J gene. This CDR3 comprises 14 residues. Germline CDR1 is SGHKS and CDR2 is YYEKEE (reference sequence).

On this clone itself: One end of the junction varies from germline; a read error may be responsible. The read comes to an end 3 residues before the CDR3 does, leaving the germline J gene to fill in the end. The V call is TRBV4-2, the J call TRBJ2-7, with D perhaps TRBD2 (6 bases). CDR3 size: 18 residues. Germline-derived CDR1 and CDR2 are LGHNA and YNFKEQ. The CDR3 bases that were read are TGCGCCAGCAGCCAAGATGGTAAGGGGAGGCGAGAATTCGCCGAG. Translating it yields CASSQDGKGRREFAE. The whole CDR3 sequence reads CASSQDGKGRREFAEQYF.

About this clone itself: Read data end 3 residues before the CDR3 end; the end is taken from the germline J gene. The gene calls are TRBV20-1 and TRBJ2-2, with D perhaps given as TRBD1 or TRBD2 (5 bases each). The CDR3 has 16 amino acids. Germline V gives CDR1 DFQATT, CDR2 SNEGSKA (reference sequence). The CDR3 bases that were read are TGCAGTGCTAGAGACTCAGGGAGCTCCTATAATTCACCG. Encoded protein: CSARDSGSSYNSP. The entire CDR3 reads CSARDSGSSYNSPLFF.

Concerning this clone itself: Coverage ceases 3 residues before the CDR3 finishes, and the germline J gene fills in the end. This chain uses TRBV5-4 with TRBJ1-2; D possibly corresponds to TRBD1 (6 bases). This CDR3 has 12 amino acids. Trimming took off 3 bases at V and 4 bases at J, with 7 bases between the two ends. From germline, CDR1 is SGHNT and CDR2 YYREEE (reference sequence). This CDR3 is CASSSDSYGYTF. The sequenced CDR3 bases are TGTGCCAGCAGCTCGGACAGCTATGGC. Full variable domain (remainder filled in from reference TRBV5-4 and TRBJ1-2): ETGVTQSPTHLIKTRGQQVTLRCSSQSGHNTVSWYQQALGQGPQFIFQYYREEENGRGNFPPRFSGLQFPNYSSELNVNALELDDSALYLCASSSDSYGYTFGSGTRLTVV.

Concerning this clone itself: The read ends 3 residues early relative to the CDR3; the germline J gene fills the gap. The chain carries TRBV2 and TRBJ1-2; D may be TRBD1 (6 bases). The CDR3 is 13 residues long. The germline gives CDR1 SNHLY, CDR2 FYNNEI. The DNA read from the CDR3 is TGTGCCAGTAGGACAGTCCGGTCCTACGAC. Translated, it gives CASRTVRSYD. The whole CDR3 protein is CASRTVRSYDYTF.